The 21 T cell receptor beta chains below all came from one sample that was sequenced in a study of T cells after yellow fever vaccination. Each CDR3 protein is one row after TCRdb ran MiXCR on the 5' RACE reads. The data contain almost 600,000 distinct CDR3 sequences, about 13% of them singletons. Sample: PBMCs, taken on the day of the yellow fever booster vaccination. Receptors originate from a man aged 25 to 40 who received the YFV17D yellow fever vaccine.

The V call is TRBV7-2, the J call TRBJ2-1; the D gene is possibly TRBD1 (6 bases). Trimming cost V 5 bases and J 0 bases, with 11 bases left between them. Germline loops: CDR1 SGHTA, CDR2 FQGNSA. CDR3 length equals 15 residues. The CDR3 region has the DNA TGTGCCAGCAGCCCCAGGGGCTTCTCCTACAATGAGCAGTTCTTC. It codes for CASSPRGFSYNEQFF.

There are a few counts of this clonotype. This rearrangement joins TRBV27 to TRBJ2-4, with a weak D call TRBD1 (6 bases). The CDR3 is 13 amino acids. The germline CDR1 and CDR2 sequences are MNHEY and SMNVEV (reference sequence). The V end lost 6 bases, the J end lost 8 bases, and 14 bases lay between the germline ends. The CDR3 DNA is TGTGCCAGCAGACCACAGGGATTATACATTCAGTACTTC. Its protein is CASRPQGLYIQYF.

J is TRBJ2-7 and V is TRBV18; D remains unclear. Trimming cost V 3 bases and J 5 bases, with 14 bases left between them. The CDR3 totals 14 residues. CDR1 is KGHSH and CDR2 is LQKENI in the germline V gene. Here the CDR3 DNA reads TGTGCCAGCTCACCCCGGTACAGTGGGGACGAGCAGTACTTC. Translation gives CASSPRYSGDEQYF.

This clonotype came up a few times. The chain has TRBV7-8 and TRBJ2-6; D unresolved. This CDR3 has 15 amino acids. Trimming stripped 8 bases from V and 3 bases from J, with 14 bases between. The germline gives CDR1 SGHVS, CDR2 FQNEAQ. The CDR3, as DNA: TGTGCCAGCGCTCTCCCGGTGCGTGGGGCCAACGTCCTGACTTTC. Protein product: CASALPVRGANVLTF.

This clonotype was detected only a few times. The V gene is TRBV27, the J gene TRBJ2-5, with 8 bases matching TRBD1. CDR3 length: 15 amino acids. The V gene's germline CDR1 is MNHEY and CDR2 SMNVEV (reference sequence). J gave up 8 bases and V 6 bases, and 14 bases lay outside the gene matches. CDR3 region: CASSPSIGTGPTQYF. The CDR3 DNA sequence: TGTGCCAGCAGCCCTTCTATTGGGACAGGTCCTACCCAGTACTTC.

This clonotype was observed a handful of times. The rearrangement links TRBV5-1 to TRBJ1-1, with D uncertain. Germline assignment: CDR1 SGHRS and CDR2 YFSETQ. The CDR3 runs to 12 residues. V was trimmed by 0 bases and J by 8 bases, leaving 8 bases between them. In nucleotides, the CDR3 is TGCGCCAGCAGCTTGGAGTCCAAAGAAGCTTTCTTT. Residues: CASSLESKEAFF.

In its sample, this clonotype was seen a few times. The J gene is TRBJ2-7, the V gene TRBV20-1, with no clear D. From germline, CDR1 is DFQATT and CDR2 SNEGSKA (reference sequence). Deletions cut 6 bases from V and 3 bases from J, with 15 bases between. The CDR3 is 13 amino acids. The CDR3 here is CSARIPPGYEQYF. The CDR3 bases are TGCAGTGCCAGAATCCCCCCGGGCTACGAGCAGTACTTC.

Concerning this clonotype: A read error may be the cause here, since a much bigger clone is one base away. The V and J genes are TRBV19 and TRBJ2-2; no clear D. The CDR3 length is 12 residues. CDR1 is LNHDA, CDR2 SQIVND, per germline (reference sequence). With 3 bases removed from V and 3 bases from J, the gap between germline ends came to 2 bases. CDR3 region: CASSIYTGELFF. The CDR3 DNA is TGTGCCAGTAGTATCTACACCGGGGAGCTGTTTTTT.

This clonotype was counted a few times. The chain links TRBV28 to TRBJ2-3, with a tentative D call TRBD2 (5 bases). Germline loops: CDR1 MDHEN, CDR2 SYDVKM. This CDR3 is built from 13 residues. Trimming took off 10 bases at V and 0 bases at J, with 11 bases between the two ends. The chain's CDR3 is CATLASSTDTQYF. In DNA form, the CDR3 reads TGTGCCACCTTAGCGAGTAGCACAGATACGCAGTATTTT.

The sample holds a few counts of this clonotype. The chain uses TRBV4-1 and TRBJ2-7, with unresolved D. This CDR3 region has 13 residues. Trimming left V 3 bases short and J 1 base short, with 7 bases between. Germline V CDR1 and CDR2: MGHRA, YSYEKL. The CDR3 bases are TGCGCCAGCAGCCACTTCGATTCCTACGAGCAGTACTTC. Translating it yields CASSHFDSYEQYF.

This clonotype has more than one count but fewer than ten. The chain is built from TRBV7-3 and TRBJ2-5, with D maybe TRBD2 (6 bases). The germline CDR1 and CDR2 sequences are SGHTA and FQGTGA. V lost 2 bases, J lost 4 bases, and 14 bases lay in between. The CDR3 runs 15 residues. Here the CDR3 DNA reads TGTGCCAGCAGCTTAGGGCCGGGACTCCTAGAGACCCAGTACTTC. This codes for CASSLGPGLLETQYF.

The chain joins TRBV5-1 to TRBJ1-1; D gene unclear. V was trimmed by 4 bases and J by 5 bases, leaving 12 bases between them. Germline assignment: CDR1 SGHRS and CDR2 YFSETQ. This CDR3 region has 13 residues. The CDR3 reads CASSPRYSTEAFF. The CDR3 DNA follows: TGCGCCAGCAGCCCACGGTACAGTACTGAAGCTTTCTTT.

Comments on this clonotype: One junction end disagrees with the germline gene, perhaps due to a read error. The gene calls are TRBV6-2 or TRBV6-3 and TRBJ2-6; 8 nucleotides match TRBD1. The germline V gene has CDR1 MNHEY and CDR2 SVGEGT. The CDR3 loop spans 15 amino acids. This CDR3 is CASSLDRAGANVQTF. The CDR3 DNA sequence: TGTGCCAGCAGTTTGGACAGGGCTGGGGCCAACGTCCAGACTTTC.

This clonotype came up a few times. The rearrangement uses TRBV11-2 and TRBJ2-1, with D perhaps matching TRBD1 or TRBD2 (7 bases each). V was pared by 8 bases and J by 5 bases, with 28 bases between. The CDR3 contains 18 residues. The germline V gene encodes CDR1 SGHAT and CDR2 FQNNGV. This CDR3 reads CASPPTGRGQGPNNEQFF. The CDR3 DNA follows: TGTGCCAGCCCACCTACGGGGAGGGGGCAGGGTCCCAACAATGAGCAGTTCTTC. Combining the CDR3 with reference TRBV11-2 and TRBJ2-1 gives the whole variable domain EAGVAQSPRYKIIEKRQSVAFWCNPISGHATLYWYQQILGQGPKLLIQFQNNGVVDDSQLPKDRFSAERLKGVDSTLKIQPAKLEDSAVYLCASPPTGRGQGPNNEQFFGPGTRLTVL.

This clonotype was counted between two and nine times. The gene calls are TRBV6-1 and TRBJ1-1; no definite D call. The length of the CDR3 is 12 residues. The V end lost 4 bases, the J end lost 4 bases, and 7 bases lay between the germline ends. CDR1 is MNHNS and CDR2 is SASEGT in the germline V gene. The CDR3 sequence is CASSVHSTEAFF. The CDR3 bases are TGTGCCAGCAGTGTGCACAGCACTGAAGCTTTCTTT.

This clonotype turned up a few times. This chain uses TRBV21-1 with TRBJ1-4; the table's D gene call, TRBD1, was not cross checked with the DNA. TRBV21-1 is a documented pseudogene. The CDR3 has 16 amino acids. CDR3 region: CASTLGQGIANEKLFF. The CDR3 nucleotides read TGTGCCAGCACCCTGGGACAGGGAATCGCTAATGAAAAACTGTTTTTT.

The rearrangement links TRBV5-1 to TRBJ1-2; 7 positions agree with TRBD1. The trim removed 7 bases at V and 6 bases at J, leaving 9 bases unmatched. This CDR3 has 13 residues. Germline assignment: CDR1 SGHRS and CDR2 YFSETQ. The CDR3 loop reads CASQTGNTDGYTF. CDR3 sequence (DNA): TGCGCCAGCCAGACAGGGAATACGGATGGCTACACCTTC.

This clonotype was counted ten times or more. The chain has TRBV10-3 and TRBJ2-6; 8 bases align to TRBD2. The length of the CDR3 is 18 residues. Germline CDR1 reads ENHRY; CDR2 reads SYGVKD. Trimming took 11 bases from V and 0 from J; bases not matched to a gene: 15. CDR3: CASRVAGGSLSGANVLTF. The CDR3 DNA reads as TGTGCCTCCCGAGTGGCGGGGGGATCCCTCTCTGGGGCCAACGTCCTGACTTTC.

This clonotype was seen more than once but under ten times. The V gene is TRBV7-7, the J gene TRBJ2-2; D uncertain. This CDR3 has 13 amino acids. V was trimmed by 1 base and J by 5 bases, leaving 5 bases between them. CDR1 and CDR2 from the germline V gene are SSHAT and FNYEAQ (reference sequence). CDR3 loop: CASSLDQTGELFF. CDR3 DNA: TGTGCCAGCAGCTTAGATCAAACCGGGGAGCTGTTTTTT.

In its sample, this clonotype was seen a few times. Possible read error: a much larger clone is one base away. The CDR3 here is CSSSPMETQYF. CDR3 in DNA: TGTTCCAGCTCACCAATGGAGACCCAGTACTTC. The rearrangement uses TRBV18 and TRBJ2-5; D call uncertain. Germline CDR1 and CDR2: KGHSH and LQKENI. This CDR3 has 11 residues.

This clonotype was counted a few times. The chain couples TRBV20-1 to TRBJ2-1; perhaps D is TRBD1 or TRBD2 (5 bases each). Trimming pared 6 bases from V and 7 bases from J, leaving 13 bases between. The germline V gene encodes CDR1 DFQATT and CDR2 SNEGSKA (reference sequence). The CDR3 contains 12 residues. Here the CDR3 DNA reads TGCAGTGCCCGGGACCATGGGAATGAGCAGTTCTTC. Encoded protein: CSARDHGNEQFF.